The clone carrying this T cell receptor (beta chain) has more than one count but fewer than ten. Repertoires were generated with immunoSEQ multiplex PCR, while TCRdb's copy carries only in-frame clones and drops some. The data contain 150,000 to 200,000 clones, about nine tenths of them singletons. The data derive from a study of blood T cell repertoires in COVID-19. Germline CDR1 and CDR2: LNHDA and SQIVND (reference sequence). The CDR3 is 13 amino acids. V was shortened by 10 bases and J by 9 bases, with 19 bases between the two germline ends. The TCR was taken from a woman in her fifties or sixties with acute or convalescent COVID-19. This chain joins TRBV19 and TRBJ1-5, with D unresolved. Specimen: peripheral blood. The CDR3 DNA follows: TGTGCCACTAAGCCCCACGGCGCAGGGCCCCAGCATTTT. Protein sequence: CATKPHGAGPQHF.